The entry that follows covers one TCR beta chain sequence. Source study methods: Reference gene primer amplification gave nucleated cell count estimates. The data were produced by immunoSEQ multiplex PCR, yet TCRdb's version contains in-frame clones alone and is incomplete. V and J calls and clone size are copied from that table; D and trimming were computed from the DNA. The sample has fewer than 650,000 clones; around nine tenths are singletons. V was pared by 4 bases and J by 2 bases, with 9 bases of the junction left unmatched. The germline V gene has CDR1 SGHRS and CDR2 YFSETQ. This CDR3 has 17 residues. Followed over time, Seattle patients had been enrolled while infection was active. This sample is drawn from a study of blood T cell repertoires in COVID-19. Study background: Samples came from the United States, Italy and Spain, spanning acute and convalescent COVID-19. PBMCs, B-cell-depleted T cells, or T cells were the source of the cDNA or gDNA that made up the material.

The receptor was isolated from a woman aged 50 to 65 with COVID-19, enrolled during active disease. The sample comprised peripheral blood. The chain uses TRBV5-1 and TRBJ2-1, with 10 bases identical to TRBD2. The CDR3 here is CASSLRTSGRTYNEQFF. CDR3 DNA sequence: TGCGCCAGCAGCCTCCGGACTAGCGGAAGAACCTACAATGAGCAGTTCTTC.